One and the same sample provided the 13 T cell receptor beta chains below, sequenced in a study of blood T cell repertoires in COVID-19. The protocol was immunoSEQ multiplex PCR, while the TCRdb copy is restricted to in-frame clones and leaves out a portion. The sample yields tens of thousands of clones, around 91% seen once. Sequences were obtained from peripheral blood. The origin of the receptors is a man younger than 35 with COVID-19, enrolled during active disease.

The chain carries TRBV4-3 and TRBJ2-7, with D hard to call. V was pared by 1 base and J by 2 bases, with 12 bases between. This CDR3 is 15 amino acids long. The V gene's germline CDR1 is LGHNA and CDR2 YSLEER. The CDR3 DNA reads TGCGCCAGCAGCCAAGGTTTGGGCAGCACCTACGAGCAGTACTTC. Amino acid sequence: CASSQGLGSTYEQYF.

In nucleotides, the CDR3 is TGTGCCAGCAGCACCGAAGGGACAGGGGTCAATGAGCAGTTCTTC. It codes for CASSTEGTGVNEQFF. V is TRBV9 and J is TRBJ2-1, with TRBD1 matching 10 bases. The CDR3 covers 15 residues. The V gene end was trimmed by 4 bases and the J gene end by 6 bases; junction bases not matched to a gene: 7. Germline CDR1 reads SGDLS; CDR2 reads YYNGEE.

J is TRBJ2-7 and V is TRBV4-1; D is ambiguous. This CDR3 is built from 13 residues. V lost 5 bases, J lost 3 bases, and 11 bases lay in between. Germline V gene data show CDR1 as MGHRA and CDR2 as YSYEKL. CDR3 sequence: CASSSYGFYEQYF. The DNA for the CDR3 is TGCGCCAGCAGCTCGTACGGTTTCTACGAGCAGTACTTC.

The chain has TRBV5-4 and TRBJ2-3; the D gene is possibly TRBD2 (5 bases). V gave up 1 base and J gave up 3 bases, with 12 bases separating them. Germline V gives CDR1 SGHNT, CDR2 YYREEE (reference sequence). There are 15 residues in the CDR3. The CDR3 loop reads CASSLRGKATDTQYF. The CDR3 nucleotides are TGTGCCAGCAGCTTGAGAGGGAAGGCGACAGATACGCAGTATTTT.

V gene TRBV7-6 combines with J gene TRBJ2-3; a weak D match, TRBD1 (5 bases). The V end lost 5 bases, the J end lost 0 bases, and 9 bases lay between the germline ends. CDR3 length equals 14 residues. Germline CDR1 is SGHVS and CDR2 is FNYEAQ. The CDR3 protein is CASSPDSSTDTQYF. Here the CDR3 DNA reads TGTGCCAGCAGCCCCGACAGCAGCACAGATACGCAGTATTTT.

The gene calls are TRBV5-6 and TRBJ1-1; D is undetermined. Germline CDR1 is SGHDT and CDR2 is YYEEEE. V was pared by 1 base and J by 5 bases, with 6 bases between. The CDR3 runs to 12 residues. The CDR3 sequence is CASSLFRTEAFF. Written as DNA, the CDR3 is TGTGCCAGCAGCTTGTTCCGGACTGAAGCTTTCTTT.

The J gene is TRBJ1-5, the V gene TRBV6-2 or TRBV6-3, with D maybe TRBD1 (6 bases). The CDR3 has 19 residues. The V end lost 2 bases, the J end lost 0 bases, and 20 bases lay between the germline ends. Germline V gene lookup returns CDR1 MNHEY and CDR2 SVGEGT. CDR3: CASSYRQDGGLSSNQPQHF. CDR3 sequence (DNA): TGTGCCAGCAGTTACCGACAGGATGGGGGTTTAAGTAGCAATCAGCCCCAGCATTTT.

The V call is TRBV6-5, the J call TRBJ1-5, with 8 bases lining up with TRBD1. The CDR3 consists of 14 residues. Germline CDR1 MNHEY, CDR2 SVGAGI. With V trimmed by 5 bases and J by 6 bases, 6 bases remained unmatched. CDR3 region: CASSLDRGFQPQHF. As DNA, the CDR3 is TGTGCCAGCAGTCTAGACAGGGGATTTCAGCCCCAGCATTTT.

The chain uses TRBV9 and TRBJ1-2, with D unresolved. Trimming removed 3 bases at V and 8 bases at J, with 17 bases between. In germline, CDR1 is SGDLS, CDR2 YYNGEE. The CDR3 sequence is 14 residues long. CDR3 nucleotide sequence: TGTGCCAGCAGCGGCCCCAGGCCGCTACTCGGCTACACCTTC. It translates to CASSGPRPLLGYTF.

The rearrangement joins TRBV7-9 to TRBJ2-7, with 8 positions matching TRBD1. V dropped 5 bases and J dropped 6; count of bases not matched to a gene: 6. The CDR3 covers 13 residues. Germline lookup yields CDR1 SEHNR and CDR2 FQNEAQ (reference sequence). The CDR3 DNA sequence: TGTGCCAGCAGCGGTCGGACAGGGATCGAGCAGTACTTC. Its translation: CASSGRTGIEQYF.

The CDR3 loop is CASSLAQEMNTEAFF. The DNA for the CDR3 is TGTGCCAGCAGCTTAGCACAGGAGATGAACACTGAAGCTTTCTTT. The chain combines TRBV13 with TRBJ1-1; a possible D gene is TRBD1 (5 bases). CDR1 is PRHDT and CDR2 is FYEKMQ in the germline V gene (reference sequence). The V end lost 1 base, the J end lost 0 bases, and 9 bases lay between the germline ends. The CDR3 is made up of 15 amino acids.

This chain joins TRBV9 and TRBJ2-7, with 8 nucleotides matching TRBD2. The germline gives CDR1 SGDLS, CDR2 YYNGEE. Losses at the gene ends were 4 bases for V and 3 bases for J; bases not matched to a gene: 6. CDR3 size: 14 residues. CDR3 region: CASSPRAGDYEQYF. The CDR3 region has the DNA TGTGCCAGCAGCCCCAGAGCGGGAGACTACGAGCAGTACTTC.

V gene TRBV7-2 combines with J gene TRBJ2-1, with 13 positions matching TRBD2. Unmatched junction bases numbered 16, after V lost 5 bases and J lost 9 bases. The V gene's germline CDR1 is SGHTA and CDR2 FQGNSA. The CDR3 is made up of 18 amino acids. CDR3 DNA: TGTGCCAGCAGCAGAAGGACTAGCGGGAGCGTTTCCTTTGTTGAGCAGTTCTTC. It translates to CASSRRTSGSVSFVEQFF.